This paragraph covers one T cell receptor (beta chain) sequence. Reverse transcription used about 0.5 to 1 ug RNA and random hexamers. One entry per CDR3 protein, called by TCRdb with MiXCR from the immunoSEQ multiplex PCR reads. The table shows 80,000 to 90,000 distinct CDR3 sequences, with roughly 93% occurring only once. The data originate from a study of CD8 T cells in Susac syndrome. TEMRA cells were enriched by FACS, while CD8+ and CD4+ T cells were obtained through a negative isolation that was performed magnetically. This clonotype was sampled from a human donor in good health. Sequenced sample: CD8+ T cells from PBMCs.

The CDR3 spells CASSAPGTGVFEQYF. CDR3 coding DNA: TGTGCCAGCAGCGCCCCCGGGACAGGTGTGTTTGAGCAGTACTTC. The chain combines TRBV7-2 with TRBJ2-7; 8 bases map to TRBD1. The CDR3 is made up of 15 amino acids. V lost 5 bases to trimming and J lost 7 bases; unmatched junction nucleotides: 13. Germline CDR1 reads SGHTA; CDR2 reads FQGNSA.